Listed below are T cell receptor beta chains from one sample, sequenced in a study of OX40 agonist ivuxolimab in advanced cancers. The table came from immunoSEQ multiplex PCR; TCRdb's copy has only in-frame clones and leaves some out. This table has approximately 79,000 clones, 94% appearing once. Sequences were derived from CD4+ or CD8+ T cells sorted from blood, sampled in a trial of the OX40 agonist ivuxolimab. The receptors were sampled from an adult with an advanced solid tumor such as melanoma, head and neck, liver or kidney cancer. Each CDR3 is given with its conserved first and last residue. A D gene is named only where the DNA matches it firmly. Clone size is not always given. Where it is, it says once, few, many or a class for expanded clones.

D gene	V gene	clone size	J gene	CDR3 DNA	CDR3 protein
TRBD2	TRBV9	-	TRBJ2-1	TGTGCCAGCAGCCGAACCCCGGGACTAGCGGACCTAAGCTCCTACAATGAGCAGTTCTTC	CASSRTPGLADLSSYNEQFF
-	TRBV30	-	TRBJ2-7	TGTGCCTGGAGTGTCTACGAGCAGTACTTC	CAWSVYEQYF
-	TRBV20-1	once	TRBJ2-7	TGCAGTGGAAGTGATTCCTACGAGCAGTACTTC	CSGSDSYEQYF
-	TRBV21-1	-	TRBJ1-1	TGTGCCAGCATTCAAAGATTGGGGGAGAACACTGAAGCTTTCTTT	CASIQRLGENTEAFF
TRBD1	TRBV5-6	-	TRBJ1-2	TGTGCCAGCAGCTTGGGACAGGGGGCTTATGGCTACACCTTC	CASSLGQGAYGYTF
TRBD1	TRBV28	-	TRBJ1-1	TGTGCCAGCAGTTTATACAGGGGGGACACTGAAGCTTTCTTT	CASSLYRGDTEAFF
TRBD1	TRBV4-1	once	TRBJ2-7	TGCGCCAGCAGCCCTAACAGGGGCAGCTCCTACGAGCAGTACTTC	CASSPNRGSSYEQYF
TRBD2	TRBV11-2	-	TRBJ2-7	TGTGCCAGCAGCCGGATCCTTAGCGGGAGCAGGTACGAGCAGTACTTC	CASSRILSGSRYEQYF
TRBD1	TRBV10-2	-	TRBJ1-2	TGCGCCAGCAGAACGCGTGGACAGGGAGGCTATGGCTACACCTTC	CASRTRGQGGYGYTF
-	TRBV19	-	TRBJ2-5	TGTGCCAGTAGCTACGGGGGCTTTGGCGGGATCGGTGGCGAGACCCAGTACTTC	CASSYGGFGGIGGETQYF
-	TRBV6-5	once	TRBJ2-7	TGTGCCAGCAGTTGGACGGGCACCTACGAGCAGTACTTC	CASSWTGTYEQYF
-	TRBV28	-	TRBJ1-1	TGTGCCAGCAGTTTAACGTGGCGCTCCCTGAACACTGAAGCTTTCTTT	CASSLTWRSLNTEAFF
TRBD1	TRBV4-1	-	TRBJ1-2	TGCGCCAGCAGCAGCTTACAGGGGGCTTGGGGCTACACCTTC	CASSSLQGAWGYTF
TRBD2	TRBV6-6	-	TRBJ2-1	TGTGCCAGCAGTTATTTTACTAGCGGGGATTACAATGAGCAGTTCTTC	CASSYFTSGDYNEQFF
TRBD1	TRBV19	few	TRBJ1-2	TGTGCCAGTAGTTACACAGGGGGCGCGGTCGGCTACACCTTC	CASSYTGGAVGYTF
-	TRBV7-5	-	TRBJ2-5	TGTGCCAGAAGCCGAACCCGACAGGGACAACAAGAGACCCAGTACTTC	CARSRTRQGQQETQYF
-	TRBV6-5	once	TRBJ2-1	TGTGCCAGCAGTTACTCGGACGGATGGAATGAGCAGTTCTTC	CASSYSDGWNEQFF
-	TRBV7-3	-	TRBJ2-7	TGTGCCAGCAGCTCTACGAGGGGCGCCTACGAGCAGTACTTC	CASSSTRGAYEQYF
-	TRBV15	-	TRBJ2-2	TGTGCCACCAGCAGAGCGAGTGAGAACACCGGGGAGCTGTTTTTT	CATSRASENTGELFF
TRBD2	TRBV27	-	TRBJ2-7	TGTGCCACGGGACTAGCTTCCTACGAGCAGTACTTC	CATGLASYEQYF
-	TRBV4-3	-	TRBJ1-1	TGCGCCAGCAGCCCCTCTGGGGAGACTGAAGCTTTCTTT	CASSPSGETEAFF
-	TRBV29-1	-	TRBJ1-1	TGCAGCGTTGTGGGCGGCCTGAACACTGAAGCTTTCTTT	CSVVGGLNTEAFF
TRBD2	TRBV4-3	few	TRBJ2-1	TGCGCCAGCAGCCACGGACTAGCGGGGGGGGCCAATGAGCAGTTCTTC	CASSHGLAGGANEQFF
-	TRBV4-1	once	TRBJ1-1	TGCGCCAGCAGCCACACAGGAGGCGTCACTGAAGCTTTCTTT	CASSHTGGVTEAFF
-	TRBV19	-	TRBJ2-1	TGTGCCAGTAGTGCTCCAGGCTACAATGAGCAGTTCTTC	CASSAPGYNEQFF
-	TRBV7-3	-	TRBJ1-1	TGTGCCAGCAGCTCCCTAGGGGGTGGCACTGAAGCTTTCTTT	CASSSLGGGTEAFF
-	TRBV9	-	TRBJ2-7	TGTGCCAGCAGCGTAGGATTCGTCGCCTACGAGCAGTACTTC	CASSVGFVAYEQYF
TRBD2	TRBV28	-	TRBJ2-7	TGTGCCAGCAGTTTCATGGGACTAGGACCCTACGAGCAGTACTTC	CASSFMGLGPYEQYF
-	TRBV6-5	-	TRBJ1-5	TGTGCCAGCAGTTACGGGTTGGATCAGCCCCAGCATTTT	CASSYGLDQPQHF
-	TRBV19	-	TRBJ2-7	TGTGCCAGTAGCGAGGGAGGACTCGTCTACGAGCAGTACTTC	CASSEGGLVYEQYF
-	TRBV7-2	once	TRBJ2-5	TGTGCCAGCAGCTCGCCTCTTTTGGAGACCCAGTACTTC	CASSSPLLETQYF